The rows below give T cell receptor beta chains drawn from one sample of a study of identical twins. TCRdb re-called the 5' RACE reads through MiXCR, storing one row per CDR3 protein. The sample lists 690,000 or so distinct CDR3 sequences; around 8.6% were seen once. The same specimen was also included in a second study, on yellow fever vaccine responses in identical twins.

The sample consisted of PBMCs. The receptors originated from a woman under 30 in good health. The CDR3 runs from the conserved cysteine through the conserved F or W. Each record gives: J gene, D gene, clone size, V gene, CDR3 DNA, CDR3 protein. D genes are given only for firm matches. Only some rows state a clone size, as once, few, many or a class for expanded clones.

TRBJ2-1 NA NA TRBV11-1 TGTGCCAGCAGCCCCCCGGAGGGGCGGGTATCCTACAATGAGCAGTTCTTC CASSPPEGRVSYNEQFF
TRBJ2-7 TRBD1 few TRBV27 TGTGCCAGCAGTCTACGGGGACAGTTAGGAAAAACTTACGAGCAGTACTTC CASSLRGQLGKTYEQYF
TRBJ1-2 NA many TRBV12-3/TRBV12-4 TGTGCCAGCAGTTTAACAGGGCCGCATGGCTACACCTTC CASSLTGPHGYTF
TRBJ2-7 NA many TRBV7-2 TGTGCCAGCAGCTTAGGCCTAGCGCTATCCTACGAGCAGTACTTC CASSLGLALSYEQYF
TRBJ2-1 TRBD2 NA TRBV14 TGTGCCAGCAGCCGAGAACGCGGGAGGGACTCCTACAATGAGCAGTTCTTC CASSRERGRDSYNEQFF
TRBJ2-1 TRBD1 few TRBV5-5 TGTGCCAGCAGTTCTTCCGGGACAGTAAGCTCCTACAATGAGCAGTTCTTC CASSSSGTVSSYNEQFF
TRBJ2-3 NA few TRBV12-3/TRBV12-4 TGTGCCAGCACGGCTAGCATAAACACAGATACGCAGTATTTT CASTASINTDTQYF
TRBJ1-1 NA many TRBV27 TGTGCCAGCAGTGTTGGAGACAGCTATGAAGCTTTCTTT CASSVGDSYEAFF
TRBJ2-5 TRBD1 few TRBV24-1 TGTGCCACCAGTGATGGGGACAGGGGGCGTGAGACCCAGTACTTC CATSDGDRGRETQYF
TRBJ1-1 TRBD1 few TRBV6-2/TRBV6-3 TGTGCCAGCAGCCCAGGGGGGAAGAGGACTGAAGCTTTCTTT CASSPGGKRTEAFF
TRBJ2-1 TRBD2 few TRBV5-1 TGCGCCAGCAGCTCGCTCGGGACTAGCGGGATAAATGAGCAGTTCTTC CASSSLGTSGINEQFF
TRBJ2-3 NA many TRBV29-1 TGCAGCGTCGGACAGAGTGCAGATACGCAGTATTTT CSVGQSADTQYF
TRBJ2-5 TRBD2 NA TRBV2 TGTGCCAGCAGTGAAGCGGGTTCTAGCGGGACCGAGACCCAGTACTTC CASSEAGSSGTETQYF
TRBJ2-2 NA few TRBV14 TGTGCCAGCAGCCAAGATTGGCGGCCCTCAGAGCTGTTTTTT CASSQDWRPSELFF
TRBJ2-7 NA few TRBV11-2 TGTGCCAGCAGCTTAGGGATAGGGGGGTACGAGCAGTACTTC CASSLGIGGYEQYF
TRBJ2-7 TRBD1 many TRBV4-3 TGCGCCAGCAGCACCGGGACAGAGATCTCCTACGAGCAGTACTTC CASSTGTEISYEQYF
TRBJ1-4 TRBD1 few TRBV6-1 TGTGCCAGCAGCCCCGGGACAGTTTATGCGCTTAATGAAAAACTGTTTTTT CASSPGTVYALNEKLFF
TRBJ2-7 TRBD1 NA TRBV6-1 TGTGCCAGCAGTGCGGGACAGGTGGGGGCCTACGAGCAGTACTTC CASSAGQVGAYEQYF
TRBJ2-3 NA few TRBV9 TGTGCCAGCAGCTACAGAGAAGCAGATACGCAGTATTTT CASSYREADTQYF
TRBJ2-5 NA few TRBV6-5 TGTGCCAGCAGTTATGCAGGGTTCGGTGAGACCCAGTACTTC CASSYAGFGETQYF
TRBJ2-1 NA few TRBV5-1 TGCGCCAGCAGCTATCAGGGGCTCTCCTACAATGAGCAGTTCTTC CASSYQGLSYNEQFF
TRBJ2-7 NA NA TRBV29-1 TGCAGCGTTCGCAGTAGCGAACCGCCCTCCTACGAGCAGTACTTC CSVRSSEPPSYEQYF
TRBJ2-7 NA many TRBV27 TGTGCCAGCAGTTTAGGAGGGCAGCGTGAGCAGTACTTC CASSLGGQREQYF
TRBJ2-7 TRBD1 many TRBV7-9 TGTGCCAGCAGTTACGGACAGGGGCAGTACTTC CASSYGQGQYF
TRBJ1-6 NA many TRBV20-1 TGCAGTGCTAGCCCCGGGACGGACAATTCACCCCTCCACTTT CSASPGTDNSPLHF
TRBJ2-7 TRBD1 NA TRBV5-1 TGCGCCAGCAGCTTGGTGGTGACAGGGGTTAACGAGCAGTACTTC CASSLVVTGVNEQYF
TRBJ2-7 NA few TRBV28 TGTGCCAGCAAAGGGCAGGGGAGCGGATACGAGCAGTACTTC CASKGQGSGYEQYF
TRBJ2-7 NA NA TRBV5-1 TGCGCCAGCAGCTTGGCCCCGGGACACATAAATTCCTACGAGCAGTACTTC CASSLAPGHINSYEQYF
TRBJ2-2 NA NA TRBV7-6 TGTGCCAGCAGCCTCTCCAGGGGCCCCGGGGAGCTGTTTTTT CASSLSRGPGELFF
TRBJ1-6 TRBD1 few TRBV27 TGTGCCAGCATTGGACAGGGGAGTCCCCTAGGTTCACCCCTCCACTTT CASIGQGSPLGSPLHF
TRBJ2-2 TRBD2 NA TRBV7-2 TGTGCCAGCAGCTTAGTGGGGGGGGTCTCCGGGGAGCTGTTTTTT CASSLVGGVSGELFF
TRBJ2-1 TRBD2 NA TRBV20-1 TGCAGTGCTAGTGGAGGGACTAGCGGGTTCTCGACCGCCTACAATGAGCAGTTCTTC CSASGGTSGFSTAYNEQFF
TRBJ2-3 TRBD2 NA TRBV20-1 TGCAGTGCTAGCCAGGCTAGCGGGCGCACAGATACGCAGTATTTT CSASQASGRTDTQYF
TRBJ2-5 TRBD2 few TRBV11-2 TGTGCCAGCAGCTTAGAGGTACTAGCGGGAGGGAGACAGACCCAGTACTTC CASSLEVLAGGRQTQYF
TRBJ2-7 TRBD2 NA TRBV27 TGTGCCAGCCCTAACCGACCAACTAGCGGGGCCTTTTCTGAGCAGTACTTC CASPNRPTSGAFSEQYF
TRBJ2-1 TRBD2 NA TRBV3-1 TGTGCCAGCTTACGCGGGGCGGGAGGCCCGAGCTCCTACAATGAGCAGTTCTTC CASLRGAGGPSSYNEQFF
TRBJ2-1 TRBD2 many TRBV12-3/TRBV12-4 TGTGCCAGCAGTTTGGGACTAGGTATCGGTGAGCAGTTCTTC CASSLGLGIGEQFF
TRBJ2-5 NA NA TRBV6-2/TRBV6-3 TGTGCCAGCTCTCCCTCGGGACTCCCCCAGTACTTC CASSPSGLPQYF
TRBJ2-1 TRBD1 many TRBV11-1 TGTGCCAGCAGCTTAGAAGGGGGCCCCTCCTACAATGAGCAGTTCTTC CASSLEGGPSYNEQFF
TRBJ2-6 NA NA TRBV7-2 TGTGCCAGCAGCTTAGAGAGGGTTGTCCTGACTTTC CASSLERVVLTF